Sequencing of this TCR beta chain was carried out in a study of vaccination effects on CD4 cells after COVID-19. Whole-study results and caveats: Relatively few convalescent patients took part in the study, which had no early post-infection timepoints. Healthy vaccinees' vaccine-induced clones included only 1 of 255 cross-reacting with common cold coronaviruses.

Here immunoSEQ multiplex PCR was the method, and the copy in TCRdb shows in-frame clones only, minus some. The top ten hold about 17% of the sample, which has tens of thousands of clones, about two thirds seen once. About this clone itself: Its matching antigen is unknown.

The germline V gene encodes CDR1 SGHKS and CDR2 YYEKEE (reference sequence). The V end was cut by 4 bases, the J end by 4 bases, with 9 bases between. The CDR3 consists of 13 residues. ViraFEST used viral peptide pools to expand antigen-specific CD4+ T cells before sequencing. Following 10 days of culture, CD4+ T cells were isolated. Nobody among the vaccine recipients had prior SARS-CoV-2 infection (nucleocapsid antibodies were negative). This chain joins TRBV5-5 and TRBJ2-1, with D possibly TRBD1 on 6 matching bases. The sequence came from a human donor who received a COVID-19 vaccine. The sample in question was CD4+ T cells from PBMCs cultured with SARS-CoV-2 spike peptides, obtained before COVID-19 vaccination. The CDR3 nucleotides are TGTGCCAGCAGCGTGACAGGATACAATGAGCAGTTCTTC. It specifies CASSVTGYNEQFF.